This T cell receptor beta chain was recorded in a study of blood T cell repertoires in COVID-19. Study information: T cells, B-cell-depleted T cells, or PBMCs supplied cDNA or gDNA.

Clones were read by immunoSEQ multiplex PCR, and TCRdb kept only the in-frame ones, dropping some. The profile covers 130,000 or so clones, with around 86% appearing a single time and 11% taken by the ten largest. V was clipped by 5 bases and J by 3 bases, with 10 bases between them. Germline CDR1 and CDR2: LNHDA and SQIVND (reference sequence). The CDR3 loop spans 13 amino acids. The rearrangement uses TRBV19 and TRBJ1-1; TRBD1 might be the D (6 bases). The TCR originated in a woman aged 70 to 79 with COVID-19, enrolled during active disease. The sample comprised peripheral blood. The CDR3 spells CASSPQGYTEAFF. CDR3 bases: TGTGCCAGTAGTCCGCAGGGGTACACTGAAGCTTTCTTT.